The rows below give T cell receptor beta chains drawn from one sample of a study of Ad26.COV2.S vaccination and SARS-CoV-2 variants. Repertoires were generated with immunoSEQ multiplex PCR, while TCRdb's copy carries only in-frame clones and drops some. The sample holds a few hundred thousand clones, 80% to 90% seen once. Sequenced material: peripheral blood, taken in a trial of Ad26.COV2.S vaccine versus placebo. These receptors were taken from a person between 18 and 65 years old who received the Ad26.COV2.S COVID-19 vaccine or a placebo. CDR3s include the opening cysteine and the closing phenylalanine or tryptophan. The D gene is left open where the match is weak. The listing skips clone size in some rows; elsewhere it reads once, few, many or a size class.

clone_size,v_call,d_call,j_call,cdr3_aa,cdr3_nt
NA,TRBV5-1,NA,TRBJ1-1,CASSLVGYAEAFF,TGCGCCAGCAGCTTGGTCGGGTATGCTGAAGCTTTCTTT
NA,TRBV3-1/TRBV3-2,NA,TRBJ2-6,CASSQRSPRSGANVLTF,TGTGCCAGCAGCCAACGGAGTCCCCGATCTGGGGCCAACGTCCTGACTTTC
NA,TRBV12-5,TRBD1,TRBJ2-5,CASGAALTGAGETQYF,TGTGCTAGTGGTGCTGCACTCACAGGGGCGGGAGAGACCCAGTACTTC
NA,TRBV12-5,NA,TRBJ2-5,CASGLKETQYF,TGTGCTAGTGGCCTGAAAGAGACCCAGTACTTC
NA,TRBV19,TRBD1,TRBJ2-2,CASSMGQGAAGELFF,TGTGCCAGTAGTATGGGGCAGGGGGCGGCCGGGGAGCTGTTTTTT
NA,TRBV4-2,NA,TRBJ2-1,CASSQGIGAAFSKFF,TGTGCCAGCAGCCAAGGAATCGGCGCGGCCTTTAGCAAGTTCTTC
once,TRBV6-5,NA,TRBJ1-2,CASSTGTKNGYTF,TGTGCCAGCAGCACCGGGACAAAGAATGGCTACACCTTC
NA,TRBV6-2/TRBV6-3,NA,TRBJ1-2,CASSSLVGYTF,TGTGCCAGCAGTTCCCTGGTCGGCTACACCTTC
NA,TRBV10-2,TRBD2,TRBJ2-3,CASKLAGPTSTDTQYF,TGCGCCAGCAAACTAGCGGGCCCTACTAGCACAGATACGCAGTATTTT
NA,TRBV2,NA,TRBJ1-5,CASSNEGTGQPQHF,TGTGCCAGCAGTAACGAGGGGACGGGCCAGCCCCAGCATTTT
NA,TRBV5-6,NA,TRBJ1-2,CASSLAWGIKDGYTF,TGTGCCAGCAGCTTGGCCTGGGGGATTAAGGATGGCTACACCTTC
NA,TRBV5-6,NA,TRBJ1-1,CASSLQGRVNTEAFF,TGTGCCAGCAGCCTACAGGGACGGGTGAACACTGAAGCTTTCTTT